These 22 T cell receptor beta chains were sequenced from one sample in a study of shared clonotypes between healthy human individuals. Assay: immunoSEQ multiplex PCR; the TCRdb copy retains only in-frame clones and omits some. This table has approximately 1.5 million clones, approximately 98.5% appearing once. Sequencing was carried out using naive CD4+ T cells sorted from blood. Subset meaning: CD45RA+ positively selected. The source of these receptors is a young man in good health.

This rearrangement joins TRBV6-1 to TRBJ1-3, with a tentative D call TRBD1 (5 bases). Trimming took off 6 bases at V and 0 bases at J, with 9 bases between the two ends. The germline CDR1 and CDR2 sequences are MNHNS and SASEGT. The CDR3 is made up of 14 amino acids. The CDR3 loop reads CASREQVSGNTIYF. DNA of the CDR3: TGTGCCAGCAGAGAACAGGTCTCTGGAAACACCATATATTTT.

This clone appeared a few times. The chain employs TRBV20-1 and TRBJ1-2, with D perhaps matching TRBD1 (5 bases). V lost 1 base to trimming and J lost 8 bases, with 5 bases between them. This CDR3 spans 10 amino acids. CDR1 DFQATT and CDR2 SNEGSKA come from the germline V gene (reference sequence). CDR3 sequence reads: CSARGTGYTF. Here the CDR3 DNA reads TGCAGTGCTAGAGGGACAGGCTACACCTTC.

The V call is TRBV9, the J call TRBJ2-1, with TRBD2 matching over 8 bases. The CDR3 spans 14 residues. J was trimmed by 5 bases and V by 2 bases; bases with no gene match: 3. Germline values: CDR1 SGDLS, CDR2 YYNGEE. This chain's CDR3 is CASSVTAGDNEQFF. Written as DNA, the CDR3 is TGTGCCAGCAGCGTTACAGCGGGGGACAATGAGCAGTTCTTC.

The CDR3 reads CASTKQASLYGYTF. The CDR3 nucleotides are TGTGCCAGCACTAAACAGGCGTCGCTCTATGGCTACACCTTC. V usage is TRBV6-5 and J usage is TRBJ1-2; a possible D gene is TRBD1 (5 bases). The V end was cut by 7 bases, the J end by 4 bases, with 16 bases between. In germline, CDR1 is MNHEY, CDR2 SVGAGI. This CDR3 spans 14 amino acids.

The chain uses TRBV28 and TRBJ2-3; 7 nucleotides align to TRBD2. Trimming took 4 bases from V and 6 from J; bases not matched to a gene: 19. The length of the CDR3 is 18 residues. CDR1 is MDHEN, CDR2 SYDVKM, per germline. The CDR3 is CASSSWAGLERDRDTQYF. CDR3 bases: TGTGCCAGCAGTTCCTGGGCCGGGTTGGAGCGGGACCGTGATACGCAGTATTTT.

This chain joins TRBV11-2 and TRBJ2-7, with no clear D. From germline, CDR1 is SGHAT and CDR2 FQNNGV. Deletions cut 4 bases from V and 3 bases from J, with 16 bases between. This CDR3 is 15 amino acids long. This CDR3 reads CASSYRGSLFYEQYF. CDR3 nucleotide sequence: TGTGCCAGCAGCTACCGCGGATCCCTTTTCTACGAGCAGTACTTC.

The chain links TRBV14 to TRBJ2-3; D gene unclear. This CDR3 comprises 13 residues. V lost 1 base to trimming and J lost 4 bases, with 6 bases between them. CDR1 and CDR2 (germline): SGHDN, FVKESK. The CDR3: CASSQVRADTQYF. CDR3 nucleotides: TGTGCCAGCAGCCAAGTCCGGGCAGATACGCAGTATTTT.

The rearrangement links TRBV5-1 to TRBJ2-2, with 7 bases aligning to TRBD1. The CDR3 contains 15 residues. Germline assignment: CDR1 SGHRS and CDR2 YFSETQ. V gave up 4 bases and J gave up 4 bases; unmatched junction bases: 7. The CDR3 nucleotides read TGCGCCAGCAGCGCAGGGGGTACCGTCACCGGGGAGCTGTTTTTT. Translating gives CASSAGGTVTGELFF.

V and J are TRBV29-1 and TRBJ2-3, with 9 bases that match TRBD2. Looked up from germline, CDR1 is SQVTM and CDR2 is ANQGSEA. The CDR3 runs 14 residues. With 5 bases clipped from V and 2 bases from J, the junction kept 5 bases outside the gene matches. The chain's CDR3 is CSVLAGVDTDTQYF. The CDR3 DNA is TGCAGCGTTTTAGCGGGAGTTGACACAGATACGCAGTATTTT.

The rearrangement uses TRBV19 and TRBJ2-1; no definite D call. Germline values: CDR1 LNHDA, CDR2 SQIVND (reference sequence). The CDR3 length is 14 residues. V lost 3 bases, J lost 5 bases, and 11 bases lay in between. In DNA form, the CDR3 reads TGTGCCAGTAGTATTAGTGGGTTCGACAATGAGCAGTTCTTC. It translates to CASSISGFDNEQFF.

About this clone: Other DNA sequences in this sample translate to the same CDR3. This chain connects TRBV14 to TRBJ2-7, with D possibly being TRBD2 (6 bases). Trimming removed 0 bases at V and 6 bases at J, with 9 bases between. The CDR3 is made up of 13 amino acids. Germline V gene sequence: CDR1 SGHDN, CDR2 FVKESK. In DNA form, the CDR3 reads TGTGCCAGCAGCCAAGATCGGCGGGGCGAGCAGTACTTC. This encodes CASSQDRRGEQYF.

This clone is a singleton in its sample. The gene calls are TRBV7-6 and TRBJ2-1; 7 positions agree with TRBD2. Germline V lookup: CDR1 SGHVS, CDR2 FNYEAQ. V dropped 2 bases and J dropped 12; count of bases not matched to a gene: 16. The CDR3 is made up of 16 amino acids. CDR3 loop: CASSLSSARAGARQFF. The CDR3 nucleotides read TGTGCCAGCAGCTTATCCTCCGCTAGGGCGGGAGCACGGCAGTTCTTC.

Many counts were recorded for this clone. V gene TRBV6-1 combines with J gene TRBJ2-3, with D unresolved. CDR1 is MNHNS and CDR2 is SASEGT in the germline V gene. With 2 bases removed from V and 8 bases from J, the gap between germline ends came to 8 bases. The CDR3 loop spans 12 amino acids. Written as DNA, the CDR3 is TGTGCCAGCAGTGAATTATCAGTTACGCAGTATTTT. Translated: CASSELSVTQYF.

The rearrangement uses TRBV5-1 and TRBJ2-5, with D hard to call. CDR1 and CDR2 (germline): SGHRS, YFSETQ. Trimming took off 3 bases at V and 4 bases at J, with 22 bases between the two ends. The CDR3 is made up of 17 amino acids. CDR3 sequence reads: CASSSRVGPLARETQYF. As DNA, the CDR3 is TGCGCCAGCAGCTCCCGAGTGGGTCCTCTTGCTAGAGAGACCCAGTACTTC. Combining the CDR3 with reference TRBV5-1 and TRBJ2-5 gives the whole variable domain KAGVTQTPRYLIKTRGQQVTLSCSPISGHRSVSWYQQTPGQGLQFLFEYFSETQRNKGNFPGRFSGRQFSNSRSEMNVSTLELGDSALYLCASSSRVGPLARETQYFGPGTRLLVL.

The chain employs TRBV11-2 and TRBJ1-2; the match to TRBD1 covers 7 bases. The CDR3 sequence is 17 residues long. In germline, CDR1 is SGHAT, CDR2 FQNNGV. V lost 5 bases to trimming and J lost 2 bases; unmatched junction nucleotides: 14. The CDR3 spells CASSTGVDWLLNYGYTF. The CDR3 DNA is TGTGCCAGCAGCACAGGGGTAGATTGGTTATTGAACTATGGCTACACCTTC.

The gene calls are TRBV19 and TRBJ2-1, with 10 nucleotides matching TRBD2. Unmatched junction bases numbered 4, after V lost 5 bases and J lost 0 bases. The CDR3 runs 16 residues. Germline lookup yields CDR1 LNHDA and CDR2 SQIVND (reference sequence). The CDR3 spells CASSLSSGSSYNEQFF. DNA for the CDR3: TGTGCCAGTAGTCTATCTAGCGGGAGCTCCTACAATGAGCAGTTCTTC.

The chain recombines TRBV18 with TRBJ1-5; D might be TRBD1 (6 bases). Trimming cost V 0 bases and J 6 bases, with 18 bases left between them. Germline V CDR1 and CDR2: KGHSH, LQKENI. CDR3 length equals 17 residues. As DNA, the CDR3 is TGTGCCAGCTCACCACCGGGGGTTGGGACATTCGGTCAGCCCCAGCATTTT. Protein product: CASSPPGVGTFGQPQHF.

CDR3 sequence (DNA): TGTGCCAGCAGCGTAGGGGGAGATAATGAAAAACTGTTTTTT. The encoded protein is CASSVGGDNEKLFF. This chain uses TRBV9 with TRBJ1-4; D gene ambiguous. Trimming pared 0 bases from V and 4 bases from J, leaving 7 bases between. The germline V gene has CDR1 SGDLS and CDR2 YYNGEE. The CDR3 runs to 14 residues.

This chain uses TRBV10-3 with TRBJ1-5, with 7 positions matching TRBD1. This CDR3 comprises 15 residues. Germline assignment: CDR1 ENHRY and CDR2 SYGVKD. Trimming cost V 10 bases and J 2 bases; bases outside gene matches: 11. CDR3 loop: CATQGQVGGNQPQHF. In DNA form, the CDR3 reads TGTGCCACCCAAGGACAGGTTGGGGGCAATCAGCCCCAGCATTTT.

The CDR3 region has the DNA TGCGCCAGCAGCTTGGCAAAGGAGTTTTCCGAGCAGTACTTC. Translating gives CASSLAKEFSEQYF. The chain has TRBV5-1 and TRBJ2-7, with D hard to call. This CDR3 comprises 14 residues. Germline CDR1 SGHRS, CDR2 YFSETQ. Trimming shortened V by 0 bases and J by 6 bases, and 13 bases separated the two germline ends.

J is TRBJ2-2 and V is TRBV7-9; 8 nucleotides match TRBD2. Germline loops: CDR1 SEHNR, CDR2 FQNEAQ (reference sequence). CDR3 size: 16 residues. J was trimmed by 7 bases and V by 5 bases; bases with no gene match: 12. The CDR3, as DNA: TGTGCCAGCAGCGTGAAGGGGACTAGTTTGGGCGGGGAGCTGTTTTTT. Translation gives CASSVKGTSLGGELFF.

The V call is TRBV7-3, the J call TRBJ2-1; TRBD2 agrees at 8 bases. From germline, CDR1 is SGHTA and CDR2 FQGTGA. Germline trimming cut 5 bases from V and 4 bases from J; bases unmatched to any gene: 7. The CDR3 runs 15 residues. The CDR3 sequence: CASSPSREGYNEQFF. Written as DNA, the CDR3 is TGTGCCAGCAGCCCGTCCCGGGAGGGTTACAATGAGCAGTTCTTC.